This TCR beta chain was identified during a study of cytomegalovirus exposure and HLA in healthy donors. Trimming removed 0 bases at V and 1 base at J, with 7 bases between. There are 15 residues in the CDR3. Germline V CDR1 and CDR2: MGHRA, YSYEKL. The PCR was carried out with 60 Vbeta primers and 13 Jbeta primers. Assay used: immunoSEQ multiplex PCR; TCRdb lists only in-frame clones, some missing. Among about 190,000 clones listed, 79% were seen once. The sequence was obtained from a woman between 18 and 30 years old in good health and CMV-seronegative. Material: PBMCs. The V and J genes are TRBV4-1 and TRBJ1-3; D unclear. The CDR3: CASSQERASGNTIYF. Written as DNA, the CDR3 is TGCGCCAGCAGCCAAGAGAGGGCTTCTGGAAACACCATATATTTT.